These 22 T cell receptor beta chains share one sample of origin, sequenced in a study of T-cell memory formation after mild COVID-19 (dated by TCRdb to the early 2020s). The library was prepared using 5' RACE. Sequencing was performed on an Illumina NovaSeq 6000. TCRdb applied fastp at Q25 and MiXCR to the public reads, then kept only in-frame beta chains. Records with the same CDR3 protein are collapsed into one entry carrying the most frequent genes and DNA. In this sample the table shows 300,000 to 350,000 distinct CDR3 sequences, approximately 20% of which occur a single time. The top ten hold over 20% of the sample. The sample consisted of PBMCs or a T cell subset sorted from them (not recorded which). Receptors originate from a man younger than 35 who had mild COVID-19 (a few samples of this study predate the infection). The sample titles of this study are shuffled in the database, so cell type and time point are left out; the donor was told from shared clones.

The chain couples TRBV15 to TRBJ2-1; tentative D call: TRBD2 (7 bases). CDR1 is LNHNV, CDR2 YYDKDF, per germline (reference sequence). V was shortened by 1 base and J by 7 bases, with 14 bases between the two germline ends. The CDR3 runs 15 residues. This chain's CDR3 is CATSRVGGAGNEQFF. As DNA, the CDR3 is TGTGCCACCAGCAGAGTGGGGGGGGCCGGGAATGAGCAGTTCTTC.

CDR3 region: CARSFQSTSSGANVLTF. In nucleotides, the CDR3 is TGTGCCAGAAGCTTCCAATCGACCTCCTCTGGGGCCAACGTCCTGACTTTC. The gene calls are TRBV5-3 and TRBJ2-6; no reliable D call. TRBV5-3 is an open reading frame whose function is uncertain. This CDR3 has 17 residues. Deletions cut 2 bases from V and 0 bases from J, with 12 bases between.

This clonotype has only a few counts. This sequence joins TRBV10-3 and TRBJ2-1, with 7 bases fitting TRBD1. The germline V gene encodes CDR1 ENHRY and CDR2 SYGVKD. The CDR3 covers 13 residues. Losses at the gene ends were 7 bases for V and 7 bases for J; bases not matched to a gene: 7. The CDR3 spells CAIMTTGRNEQFF. For the CDR3, the DNA is TGTGCCATCATGACGACAGGGCGAAATGAGCAGTTCTTC.

The rearrangement uses TRBV5-1 and TRBJ2-4; 10 bases fit TRBD1. The germline gives CDR1 SGHRS, CDR2 YFSETQ. V shed 4 bases and J 7 bases; nucleotides not matched to a gene: 11. CDR3 size: 16 residues. CDR3 amino acids: CASSAFPGQGINIQYF. The CDR3 coding sequence is TGCGCCAGCAGCGCTTTCCCGGGACAGGGGATTAACATTCAGTACTTC. Combining the CDR3 with reference TRBV5-1 and TRBJ2-4 gives the whole variable domain KAGVTQTPRYLIKTRGQQVTLSCSPISGHRSVSWYQQTPGQGLQFLFEYFSETQRNKGNFPGRFSGRQFSNSRSEMNVSTLELGDSALYLCASSAFPGQGINIQYFGAGTRLSVL.

The V call is TRBV5-1, the J call TRBJ2-5; 7 nucleotides match TRBD2. After removal of 0 bases from V and 4 bases from J, the junction contained 6 bases not matched to a gene. The CDR3 totals 15 residues. Germline values: CDR1 SGHRS, CDR2 YFSETQ. DNA of the CDR3: TGCGCCAGCAGCTTGGAAGCAGGGAGGGGAGAGACCCAGTACTTC. It yields the protein CASSLEAGRGETQYF.

This clonotype was seen a handful of times. The V and J genes are TRBV5-1 and TRBJ2-4, with TRBD2 as a possible D gene (5 bases). This CDR3 spans 16 amino acids. In germline, CDR1 is SGHRS, CDR2 YFSETQ. Trimming cost V 4 bases and J 0 bases, with 14 bases left between them. CDR3 loop: CASSPGSPIAKNIQYF. The CDR3 bases are TGCGCCAGCAGCCCGGGGAGCCCTATAGCCAAAAACATTCAGTACTTC.

The chain's CDR3 is CASSLFLENTEAFF. The CDR3 DNA reads as TGTGCCAGCAGCCTCTTCCTGGAGAACACTGAAGCTTTCTTT. The chain couples TRBV14 to TRBJ1-1; no reliable D call. The V end was cut by 4 bases, the J end by 1 base, with 10 bases between. The CDR3 covers 14 residues. From germline, CDR1 is SGHDN and CDR2 FVKESK.

This clonotype was recorded many times. The chain links TRBV7-2 to TRBJ2-3; D is unclear. Per germline, CDR1 SGHTA and CDR2 FQGNSA. V was pared by 5 bases and J by 6 bases, with 12 bases between. The length of the CDR3 is 13 residues. CDR3 in DNA: TGTGCCAGCAGCCCGAACCAACGGGATACGCAGTATTTT. It encodes CASSPNQRDTQYF. Full variable domain (remainder filled in from reference TRBV7-2 and TRBJ2-3): GAGVSQSPSNKVTEKGKDVELRCDPISGHTALYWYRQSLGQGLEFLIYFQGNSAPDKSGLPSDRFSAERTGGSVSTLTIQRTQQEDSAVYLCASSPNQRDTQYFGPGTRLTVL.

By proportion, this clonotype is medium-sized (0.01 to 0.1%). One end of the junction varies from germline; a read error may be responsible. The rearrangement joins TRBV5-1 to TRBJ2-5; a weak D match, TRBD2 (5 bases). The V gene's germline CDR1 is SGHRS and CDR2 YFSETQ. CDR3 length equals 13 residues. CDR3 region: CASSLEGQETQYF. CDR3 bases: TGTGCCAGCAGCTTAGAGGGCCAAGAGACCCAGTACTTC.

The chain links TRBV6-6 to TRBJ1-2; the D is unclear. Per the germline V gene, CDR1 is MNHNY and CDR2 is SVGAGI (reference sequence). The CDR3 extends over 17 amino acids. Trimming pared 0 bases from V and 4 bases from J, leaving 18 bases between. The CDR3 region has the DNA TGTGCCAGCAGTTACTCGATAACACCCTCCCAAGGCTATGGCTACACCTTC. Protein sequence: CASSYSITPSQGYGYTF.

This clonotype has more than one count but fewer than ten. The gene calls are TRBV20-1 and TRBJ2-7; D assignment may be TRBD1 or TRBD2 (7 bases each). Germline assignment: CDR1 DFQATT and CDR2 SNEGSKA (reference sequence). The CDR3 contains 14 residues. Trimming shortened V by 3 bases and J by 2 bases, and 14 bases separated the two germline ends. CDR3 nucleotide sequence: TGCAGTGCTAGGGGGGGGACAGATACCTACGAGCAGTACGTC. Translating gives CSARGGTDTYEQYV.

The chain combines TRBV7-2 with TRBJ2-1; D ambiguous. The length of the CDR3 is 17 residues. Germline V gene lookup returns CDR1 SGHTA and CDR2 FQGNSA. Trimming pared 5 bases from V and 5 bases from J, leaving 22 bases between. CDR3 amino acids: CASSPRIVRGADNEQFF. The CDR3 nucleotides read TGTGCCAGCAGCCCCCGAATTGTTCGCGGAGCTGACAATGAGCAGTTCTTC. Supplemented by reference TRBV7-2 and TRBJ2-1, the full variable domain reads GAGVSQSPSNKVTEKGKDVELRCDPISGHTALYWYRQSLGQGLEFLIYFQGNSAPDKSGLPSDRFSAERTGGSVSTLTIQRTQQEDSAVYLCASSPRIVRGADNEQFFGPGTRLTVL.

This clonotype was picked up many times. The genes are TRBV4-2 and TRBJ2-1, with 11 bases lining up with TRBD2. Trimming at V came to 3 bases and at J to 4 bases, leaving 2 bases not matched to a gene. The CDR3 length is 15 residues. Germline assignment: CDR1 LGHNA and CDR2 YNFKEQ. The CDR3: CASSHSGGAYNEQFF. The CDR3 region has the DNA TGTGCCAGCAGCCATAGCGGGGGGGCTTACAATGAGCAGTTCTTC.

This clonotype was detected ten times or more. The chain employs TRBV20-1 and TRBJ2-3; D could derive from TRBD1 or TRBD2 (5 bases each). The germline CDR1 and CDR2 sequences are DFQATT and SNEGSKA (reference sequence). V lost 5 bases to trimming and J lost 2 bases, with 17 bases between them. CDR3 length equals 15 residues. The CDR3 bases are TGCAGTGCTGGTAACCCGACCGGGACCACAGATACGCAGTATTTT. Its translation is CSAGNPTGTTDTQYF.

This clonotype was counted only a few times. CDR3 amino acids: CSASQGKATGELFF. The CDR3 DNA reads as TGCAGTGCTTCGCAGGGAAAGGCCACCGGGGAGCTGTTTTTT. The chain employs TRBV20-1 and TRBJ2-2, with D possibly being TRBD1 (5 bases). Germline V gene data show CDR1 as DFQATT and CDR2 as SNEGSKA (reference sequence). The CDR3 sequence is 14 residues long. V lost 5 bases, J lost 4 bases, and 14 bases lay in between.

The chain is built from TRBV9 and TRBJ2-3, with D hard to call. The CDR3 extends over 14 amino acids. The germline V gene has CDR1 SGDLS and CDR2 YYNGEE. V was clipped by 0 bases and J by 5 bases, with 10 bases between them. The CDR3 protein is CASSVGQAKDTQYF. CDR3 coding DNA: TGTGCCAGCAGCGTAGGGCAGGCGAAAGATACGCAGTATTTT.

This clonotype was observed at least ten times. The rearrangement links TRBV7-2 to TRBJ2-5; 8 nucleotides match TRBD1. Germline lookup yields CDR1 SGHTA and CDR2 FQGNSA. The V segment lost 4 bases and the J segment 5 bases; nucleotides outside the gene matches: 9. This CDR3 has 15 amino acids. CDR3 residues: CASSSRTGTYETQYF. The CDR3 nucleotides read TGTGCCAGCAGCTCCAGGACAGGGACGTACGAGACCCAGTACTTC.

The V gene is TRBV7-6, the J gene TRBJ2-1; D call uncertain. V gave up 5 bases and J gave up 6 bases, with 8 bases separating them. The germline gives CDR1 SGHVS, CDR2 FNYEAQ. This CDR3 is built from 12 residues. Written as DNA, the CDR3 is TGTGCCAGCAGCGAACGATTCAATGAGCAGTTCTTC. It translates to CASSERFNEQFF.

The V call is TRBV15, the J call TRBJ1-6; possibly TRBD1 for D (5 bases). The V gene lost 0 bases and the J gene lost 9 bases, with 18 bases spanning the gap. Germline V gives CDR1 LNHNV, CDR2 YYDKDF (reference sequence). The CDR3 has 17 residues. The CDR3, as DNA: TGTGCCACCAGCAGAGATGGGGGATCCTCCTTGAGTTCACCCCTCCACTTT. It yields the protein CATSRDGGSSLSSPLHF.

This clonotype was found a few times. V and J are TRBV5-4 and TRBJ2-3, with 11 bases lining up with TRBD2. Germline V gives CDR1 SGHNT, CDR2 YYREEE (reference sequence). This CDR3 contains 18 residues. J gave up 1 base and V 4 bases, and 11 bases lay outside the gene matches. The CDR3 DNA reads TGTGCCAGCAGCCTGGGGGCTAGCGGGGGGAGGGGCACAGATACGCAGTATTTT. Protein sequence: CASSLGASGGRGTDTQYF.

Here the CDR3 reads CASTRSGGGETQYF. The CDR3 DNA is TGTGCCAGCACCCGATCGGGGGGCGGCGAGACCCAGTACTTC. The chain employs TRBV11-1 and TRBJ2-5, with D possibly being TRBD2 (7 bases). Germline values: CDR1 SGHAT, CDR2 FQDESV (reference sequence). The V gene lost 7 bases and the J gene lost 5 bases, with 17 bases spanning the gap. This CDR3 is 14 amino acids long.

V is TRBV5-1 and J is TRBJ2-6; tentatively, D is TRBD1 (6 bases). Trimming stripped 6 bases from V and 1 base from J, with 8 bases between. CDR3 length: 14 amino acids. The V gene's germline CDR1 is SGHRS and CDR2 YFSETQ. The CDR3 reads CASMGTSGANVLTF. The CDR3, as DNA: TGCGCCAGCATGGGGACATCTGGGGCCAACGTCCTGACTTTC.